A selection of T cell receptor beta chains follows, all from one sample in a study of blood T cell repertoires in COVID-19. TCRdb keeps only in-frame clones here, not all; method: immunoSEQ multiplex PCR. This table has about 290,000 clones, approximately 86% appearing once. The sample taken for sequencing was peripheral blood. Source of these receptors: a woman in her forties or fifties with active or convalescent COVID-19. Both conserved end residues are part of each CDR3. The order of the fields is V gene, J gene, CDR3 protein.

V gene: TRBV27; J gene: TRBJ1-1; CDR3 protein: CASSPLGQGGTNTEAFF
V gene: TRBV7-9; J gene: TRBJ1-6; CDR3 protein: CASSLAGGRNSPLHF
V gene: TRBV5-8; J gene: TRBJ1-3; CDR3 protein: CASIRTGNSGNTIYF
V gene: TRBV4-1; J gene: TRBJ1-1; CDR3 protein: CASSPRGWGTEAFF
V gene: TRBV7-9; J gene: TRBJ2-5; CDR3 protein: CASSLVALVQETQYF
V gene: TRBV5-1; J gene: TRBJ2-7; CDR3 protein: CASSESGTGPYEQYF
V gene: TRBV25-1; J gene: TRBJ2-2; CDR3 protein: CASSDAGLELFF
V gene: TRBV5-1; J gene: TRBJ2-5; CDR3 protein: CASSLSVNRREETQYF
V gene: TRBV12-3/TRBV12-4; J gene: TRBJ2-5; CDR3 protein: CASSLGTKETQYF
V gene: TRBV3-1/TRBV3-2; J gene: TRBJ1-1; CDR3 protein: CASSQTLGGEAFF
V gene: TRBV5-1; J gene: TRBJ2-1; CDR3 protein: CASSSYVEQFF
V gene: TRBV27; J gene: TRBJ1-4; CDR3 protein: CASSLSGVTGEKLFF
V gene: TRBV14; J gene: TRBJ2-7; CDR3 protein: CASSPQGLYEQYF
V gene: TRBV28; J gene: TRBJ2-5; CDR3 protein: CASSFPLGGRETQYF
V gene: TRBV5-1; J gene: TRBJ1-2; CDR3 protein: CASSPPGQGTGYTF